This T cell receptor (beta chain) was sequenced in a study of patients and donors after allogeneic stem cell transplantation. TCRdb reprocessed the RT-PCR reads via MiXCR and lists one record per CDR3 protein. The table includes 800,000 to 1,000,000 distinct CDR3 sequences, approximately 18% detected once. Looked up from germline, CDR1 is SGHTA and CDR2 is FQGTGA. Trimming took off 2 bases at V and 7 bases at J, with 12 bases between the two ends. The CDR3 loop spans 14 amino acids. This clonotype was counted between two and nine times. This receptor was taken from a human donor who was either an allogeneic HSCT recipient or a stem cell or donor lymphocyte infusion donor (not recorded which). It is not recorded whose cells these are; they may come from a transplant donor. Sequences were obtained from blood, either unsorted or a sorted T cell fraction (not recorded which). The V call is TRBV7-3, the J call TRBJ2-1, with D possibly matching TRBD1 (6 bases). The CDR3 nucleotides read TGTGCCAGCAGCTTACAGGGGTCGAGGAATGAGCAGTTCTTC. Translating gives CASSLQGSRNEQFF.